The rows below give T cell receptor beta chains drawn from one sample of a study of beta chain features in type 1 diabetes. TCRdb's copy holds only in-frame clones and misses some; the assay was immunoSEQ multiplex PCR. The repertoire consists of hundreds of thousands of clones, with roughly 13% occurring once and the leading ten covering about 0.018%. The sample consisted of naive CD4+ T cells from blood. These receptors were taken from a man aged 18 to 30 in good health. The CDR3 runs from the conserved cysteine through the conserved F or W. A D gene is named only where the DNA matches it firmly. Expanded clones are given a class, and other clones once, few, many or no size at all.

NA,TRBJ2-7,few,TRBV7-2,TGTGCCAGCAGCTTAGGATTCTCGGGGTTCACTAGCTCCTACGAGCAGTACTTC,CASSLGFSGFTSSYEQYF
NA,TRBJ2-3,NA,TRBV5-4,TGTGCCAGCAGCTTGGAGCACTCCACAGATACGCAGTATTTT,CASSLEHSTDTQYF
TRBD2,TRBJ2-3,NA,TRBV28,TGTGCCAGCAGCCCGGGAGGACGCGGGACAGATACGCAGTATTTT,CASSPGGRGTDTQYF
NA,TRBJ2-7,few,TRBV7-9,TGTGCCAGCAGCTTCGAAGGGGCATCCTACGAGCAGTACTTC,CASSFEGASYEQYF
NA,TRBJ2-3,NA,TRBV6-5,TGTGCCAGCAGTTACTCCCGGCAGGGTGCAGATACGCAGTATTTT,CASSYSRQGADTQYF
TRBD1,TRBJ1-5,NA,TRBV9,TGTGCCAGCAGCGTGGGACAGGGCTACAATCAGCCCCAGCATTTT,CASSVGQGYNQPQHF
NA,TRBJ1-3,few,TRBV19,TGTGCCAGTAGCACAGGCTCATCTGGAAACACCATATATTTT,CASSTGSSGNTIYF
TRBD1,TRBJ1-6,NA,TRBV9,TGTGCCAGCAGCGTAGGGCCAGGGGGTGTTAATTCACCCCTCCACTTT,CASSVGPGGVNSPLHF
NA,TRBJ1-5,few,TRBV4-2,TGTGCCAGCAGCCAAGACAACAATCAGCCCCAGCATTTT,CASSQDNNQPQHF
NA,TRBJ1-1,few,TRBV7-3,TGTGCCAGCAGCTTAATTTCGGCGGTGACTTCCGAAGCTTTCTTT,CASSLISAVTSEAFF
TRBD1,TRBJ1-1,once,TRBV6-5,TGTGCCAGCTATCAGACAGGGCTCACTGAAGCTTTCTTT,CASYQTGLTEAFF
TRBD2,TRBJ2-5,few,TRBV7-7,TGTGCTAGCAGCCCACTGACTAGCGGGTTGGTGTCGACCCAGTACTTC,CASSPLTSGLVSTQYF
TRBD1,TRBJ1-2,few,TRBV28,TGTGCCAGCAGCCGCCGACAGGGGGCTGGCTACACCTTC,CASSRRQGAGYTF
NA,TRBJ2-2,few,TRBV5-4,TGTGCCAGCAGCCAACCACCCCAGGGAAACACCGGGGAGCTGTTTTTT,CASSQPPQGNTGELFF
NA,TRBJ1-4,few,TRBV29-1,TGCAGCGTTCGTGGAATGGGAGACGAAAAACTGTTTTTT,CSVRGMGDEKLFF
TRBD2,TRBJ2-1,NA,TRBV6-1,TGTGCCAGCAGTGGACTAGCGGGAAGCAATGAGCAGTTCTTC,CASSGLAGSNEQFF
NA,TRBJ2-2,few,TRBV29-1,TGCAGCGTAAGGCGGACCGGGGAGCTGTTTTTT,CSVRRTGELFF
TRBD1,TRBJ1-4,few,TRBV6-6,TGTGCCAGCAGTTACGGGACAGGGATTGAAAAACTGTTTTTT,CASSYGTGIEKLFF
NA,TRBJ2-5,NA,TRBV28,TGTGCCAGCACCGCCCCAGGGAATGGGGAGACCCAGTACTTC,CASTAPGNGETQYF
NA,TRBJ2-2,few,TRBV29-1,TGCAGCGTGGCGACGGGGGTAGGGGAGCTGTTTTTT,CSVATGVGELFF
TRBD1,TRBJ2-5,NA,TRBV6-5,TGTGCCAGCAGACGGGGACAGGCGGCGGTGGCCCAGTACTTC,CASRRGQAAVAQYF
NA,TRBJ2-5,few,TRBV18,TGTGCCAGCTCCATCGGGGTCCAAGAGACCCAGTACTTC,CASSIGVQETQYF
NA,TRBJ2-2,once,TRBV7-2,TGTGCCAGCAGCTTAAATCCAGGGGAGAACACCGGGGAGCTGTTTTTT,CASSLNPGENTGELFF
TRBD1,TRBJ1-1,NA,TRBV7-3,TGTGCCAGCAGCACCGGACAGGGGCACACTGAAGCTTTCTTT,CASSTGQGHTEAFF
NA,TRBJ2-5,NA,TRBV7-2,TGTGCCAGCAGCCGTTCAGGGCTCGAGACCCAGTACTTC,CASSRSGLETQYF
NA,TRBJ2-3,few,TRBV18,TGTGCCAGCTCACCCATTACTAGCACAGATACGCAGTATTTT,CASSPITSTDTQYF
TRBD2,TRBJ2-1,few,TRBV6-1,TGTGCCAGCAGTGAACAGACTAGCGGGAGGGATGAGCAGTTCTTC,CASSEQTSGRDEQFF
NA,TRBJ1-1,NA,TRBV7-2,TGTGCCAGCAGCTTGAGCAGGGACACTGAAGCTTTCTTT,CASSLSRDTEAFF
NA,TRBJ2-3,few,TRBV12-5,TGTGCTAGTGGTTGCAGTGACAGACCCACAGATACGCAGTATTTT,CASGCSDRPTDTQYF
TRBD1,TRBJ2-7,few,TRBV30,TGTGCCTTCTCCGGGACAGGGGTGCGAGAGCAGTACTTC,CAFSGTGVREQYF
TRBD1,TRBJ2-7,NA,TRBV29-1,TGCAGCGTCGAGGGGGTTGGGACAGGGTCCTACGAGCAGTACTTC,CSVEGVGTGSYEQYF
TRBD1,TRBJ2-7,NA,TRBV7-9,TGTGCCAGCGGACGACAGGGGACCTACGAGCAGTACTTC,CASGRQGTYEQYF
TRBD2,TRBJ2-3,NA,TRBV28,TGTGCCAGCAGGATAGCGGGAGGAGGTATCGATACGCAGTATTTT,CASRIAGGGIDTQYF
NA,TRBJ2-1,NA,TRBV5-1,TGCGCCAGCAGGAACGACGGGAGCTCCTACAATGAGCAGTTCTTC,CASRNDGSSYNEQFF
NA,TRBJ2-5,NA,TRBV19,TGTGCCAGTAGAGGGGCGGAGGCGGGGCAAGAGACCCAGTACTTC,CASRGAEAGQETQYF
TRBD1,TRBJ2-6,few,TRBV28,TGTGCCAGCAGTCTGGGGACAGTCTCTGGGGCCAACGTCCTGACTTTC,CASSLGTVSGANVLTF
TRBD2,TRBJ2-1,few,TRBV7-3,TGTGCCAGCAGCTTATCCTGGTGGCGGGGGGCTCACAATGAGCAGTTCTTC,CASSLSWWRGAHNEQFF
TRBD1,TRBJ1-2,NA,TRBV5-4,TGTGCCAGCAGTTTCGGGACAGGGATCTATGGCTACACCTTC,CASSFGTGIYGYTF
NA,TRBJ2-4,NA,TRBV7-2,TGTGCCAGCAGCTTAAGTGTCCAGAGAGGCATTCAGTACTTC,CASSLSVQRGIQYF
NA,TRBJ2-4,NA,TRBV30,TGTGCCTGGAGTGGCCCAGGGGTTCTAGCCAAAAACATTCAGTACTTC,CAWSGPGVLAKNIQYF
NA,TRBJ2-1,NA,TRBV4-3,TGCGCCAGCAGCCAACTGGGGCGCGGCAATGAGCAGTTCTTC,CASSQLGRGNEQFF
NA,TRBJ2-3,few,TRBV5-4,TGTGCCACAACTAGACTTTACACAGATACGCAGTATTTT,CATTRLYTDTQYF